This T cell receptor beta chain was sequenced for a study of human T cells and chemical hapten exposure. Noted time point: patch test 1, 2 weeks after DPC sensitization. The treatment is: therapeutic diphenylcyclopropenone sensitization with weekly scalp DPC. This clonotype has a handful of counts. MiXCR, applied by TCRdb to the RACE reads, yields one record per CDR3 protein. The sample contains under 130,000 distinct CDR3 sequences, about 11% of which appear only once. The sequence derives from a woman between 40 and 50 years old with alopecia areata. Some clones in this sample may be carry-over from other donors' samples. The sequencing used whole blood, collected in connection with sensitization to the hapten diphenylcyclopropenone (DPC).

DNA for the CDR3: TGTGCCAGCAGTCGGGGACAGGGATGGGAACGTAGTGAAAAACTGTTTTTT. Encoded protein: CASSRGQGWERSEKLFF. This chain joins TRBV12-3 or TRBV12-4 and TRBJ1-4, with TRBD1 matching 9 bases. The CDR3 spans 17 residues. The junction had 14 bases not matched to a gene; V was cut back by 5 bases and J by 7 bases.